The T cell receptor beta chain under discussion was sequenced for a study of cytomegalovirus exposure and HLA in healthy donors. The V end was cut by 3 bases, the J end by 7 bases, with 16 bases between. The germline V gene has CDR1 SGHNT and CDR2 YYREEE (reference sequence). This CDR3 spans 14 amino acids. Both 60 Vbeta primers and 13 Jbeta primers went into the PCR. Measured with immunoSEQ multiplex PCR; TCRdb has only the in-frame clones, and not every one. The sample consists of about 31,000 clones, 35% to 50% of them appearing once. This rearrangement joins TRBV5-4 to TRBJ1-1; no definite D call. Sequenced sample: PBMCs. The source is a woman aged 45-59 years in good health and CMV-seronegative. The CDR3 loop reads CASSSGEPVVEAFF. The CDR3 nucleotides are TGTGCCAGCAGCTCCGGGGAGCCAGTTGTTGAAGCTTTCTTT.